This TCR beta chain was identified in a study of T cell responses to AZD1222 COVID-19 vaccine. Study conclusions and caveats: CD4 TCRs linked to vaccination spanned spike, dominating at 160-218 and 743-854.

TCRdb keeps only in-frame clones here, not all; method: immunoSEQ multiplex PCR. The table includes about 200,000 clones, approximately 95% detected once. A note on this clone: Antigen specificity is unknown.

Germline trimming cut 6 bases from V and 7 bases from J; bases unmatched to any gene: 7. The CDR3 loop spans 14 amino acids. From germline, CDR1 is LNHDA and CDR2 SQIVND (reference sequence). The sequencing here drew on peripheral blood, taken 28 days after the second AZD1222 dose. This sequence joins TRBV19 and TRBJ2-1; 9 positions match TRBD1. This receptor was obtained from an adult who received the AZD1222 COVID-19 vaccine. The CDR3 DNA sequence: TGTGCCAGTAGCACAGGGGGCCCGGGGAATGAGCAGTTCTTC. As protein: CASSTGGPGNEQFF.